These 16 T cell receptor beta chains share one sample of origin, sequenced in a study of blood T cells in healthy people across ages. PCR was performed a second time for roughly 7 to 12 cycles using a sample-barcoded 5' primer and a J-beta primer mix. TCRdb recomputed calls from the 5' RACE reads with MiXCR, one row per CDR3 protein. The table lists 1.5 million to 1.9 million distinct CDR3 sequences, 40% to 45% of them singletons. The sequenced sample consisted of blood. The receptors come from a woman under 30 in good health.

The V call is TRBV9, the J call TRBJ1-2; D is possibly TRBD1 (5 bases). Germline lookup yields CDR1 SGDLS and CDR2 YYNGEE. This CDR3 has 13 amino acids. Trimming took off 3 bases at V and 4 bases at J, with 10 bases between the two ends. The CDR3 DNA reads TGTGCCAGCAGCGCGCAGGGCCCCTATGGCTACACCTTC. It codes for CASSAQGPYGYTF.

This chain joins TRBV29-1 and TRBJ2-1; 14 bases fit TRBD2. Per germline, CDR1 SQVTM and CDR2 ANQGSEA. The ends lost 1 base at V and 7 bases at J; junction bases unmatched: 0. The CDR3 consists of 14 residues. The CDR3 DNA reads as TGCAGCGTTGAAGGGACTAGCGGGGGGAATGAGCAGTTCTTC. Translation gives CSVEGTSGGNEQFF.

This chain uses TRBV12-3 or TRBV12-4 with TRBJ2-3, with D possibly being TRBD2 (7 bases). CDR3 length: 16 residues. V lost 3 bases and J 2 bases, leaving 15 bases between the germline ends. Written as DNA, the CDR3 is TGTGCCAGCAGTTTCTATGGGGGGGCATTCACAGATACGCAGTATTTT. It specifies CASSFYGGAFTDTQYF.

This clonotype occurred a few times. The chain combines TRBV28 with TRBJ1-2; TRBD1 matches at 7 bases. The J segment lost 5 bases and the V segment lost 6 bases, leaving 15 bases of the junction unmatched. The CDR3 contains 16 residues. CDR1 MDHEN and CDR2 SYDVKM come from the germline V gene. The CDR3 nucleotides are TGTGCCAGCAGCCTCGTCGCCACGGGACAGAGTTATGGCTACACCTTC. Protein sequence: CASSLVATGQSYGYTF.

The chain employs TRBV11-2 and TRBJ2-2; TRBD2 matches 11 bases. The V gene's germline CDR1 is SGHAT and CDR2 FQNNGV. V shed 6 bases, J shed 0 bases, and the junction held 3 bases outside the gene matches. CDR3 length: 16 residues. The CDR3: CASSWTSGSNTGELFF. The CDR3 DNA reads TGTGCCAGCAGTTGGACTAGCGGGTCGAACACCGGGGAGCTGTTTTTT.

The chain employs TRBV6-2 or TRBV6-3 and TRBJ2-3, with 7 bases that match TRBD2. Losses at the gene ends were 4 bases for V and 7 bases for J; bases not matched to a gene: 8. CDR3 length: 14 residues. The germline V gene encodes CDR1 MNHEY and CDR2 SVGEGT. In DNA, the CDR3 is TGTGCCAGCAGTTCCGGGGGGAAGATAAATACGCAGTATTTT. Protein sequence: CASSSGGKINTQYF.

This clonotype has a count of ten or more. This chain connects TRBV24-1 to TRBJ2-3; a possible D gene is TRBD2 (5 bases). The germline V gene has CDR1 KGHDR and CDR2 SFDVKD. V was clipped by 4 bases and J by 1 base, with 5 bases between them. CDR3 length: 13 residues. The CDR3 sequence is CATSDGGTDTQYF. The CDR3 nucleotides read TGTGCCACCAGTGACGGGGGCACAGATACGCAGTATTTT.

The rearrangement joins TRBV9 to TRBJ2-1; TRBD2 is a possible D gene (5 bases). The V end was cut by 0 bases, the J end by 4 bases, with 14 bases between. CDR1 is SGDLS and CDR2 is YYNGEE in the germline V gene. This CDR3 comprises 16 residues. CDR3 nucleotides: TGTGCCAGCAGCGTAGAGGTTAGCGCTTCATACAATGAGCAGTTCTTC. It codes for CASSVEVSASYNEQFF.

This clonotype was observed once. The CDR3 loop is CASSYGGMRPAFF. CDR3 in DNA: TGTGCCAGCAGTTACGGGGGGATGCGGCCAGCTTTCTTT. This sequence joins TRBV6-2 or TRBV6-3 and TRBJ1-1, with D perhaps TRBD1 (5 bases). The CDR3 is 13 residues long. CDR1 is MNHEY and CDR2 is SVGEGT in the germline V gene. V was cut by 2 bases and J by 10 bases, with 14 bases left in between.

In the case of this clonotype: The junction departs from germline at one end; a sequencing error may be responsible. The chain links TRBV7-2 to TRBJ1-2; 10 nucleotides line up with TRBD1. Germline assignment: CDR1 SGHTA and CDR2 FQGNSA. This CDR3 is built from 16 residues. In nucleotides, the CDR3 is TGTGCCAACAGCTTAGCAGACAGGGGGCCAGGCTATGGCTACACCTTC. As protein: CANSLADRGPGYGYTF.

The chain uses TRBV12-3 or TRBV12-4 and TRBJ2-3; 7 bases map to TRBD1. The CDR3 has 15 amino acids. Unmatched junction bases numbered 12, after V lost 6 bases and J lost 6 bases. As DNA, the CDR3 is TGTGCCAGCAGAACCGAGGGGGCATTTATGGATACGCAGTATTTT. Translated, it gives CASRTEGAFMDTQYF.

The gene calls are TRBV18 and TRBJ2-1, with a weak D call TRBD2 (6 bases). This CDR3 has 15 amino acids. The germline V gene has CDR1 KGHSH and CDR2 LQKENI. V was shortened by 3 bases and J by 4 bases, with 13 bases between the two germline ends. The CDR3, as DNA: TGTGCCAGCTCACCTCCCGGGACTCCGTACAATGAGCAGTTCTTC. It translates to CASSPPGTPYNEQFF.

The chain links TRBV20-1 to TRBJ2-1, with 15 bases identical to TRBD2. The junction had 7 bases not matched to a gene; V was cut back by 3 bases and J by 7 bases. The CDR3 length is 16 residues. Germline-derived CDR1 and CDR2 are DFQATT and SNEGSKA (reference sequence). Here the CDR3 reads CSARDGLAGGENEQFF. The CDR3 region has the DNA TGCAGTGCTAGGGACGGACTAGCGGGAGGGGAGAATGAGCAGTTCTTC.

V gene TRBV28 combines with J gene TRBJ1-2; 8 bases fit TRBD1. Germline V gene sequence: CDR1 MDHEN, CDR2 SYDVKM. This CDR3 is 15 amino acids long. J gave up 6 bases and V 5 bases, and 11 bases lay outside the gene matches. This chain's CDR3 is CASSPGQGYGHGYTF. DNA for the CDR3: TGTGCCAGCAGTCCAGGACAGGGTTACGGCCATGGCTACACCTTC.

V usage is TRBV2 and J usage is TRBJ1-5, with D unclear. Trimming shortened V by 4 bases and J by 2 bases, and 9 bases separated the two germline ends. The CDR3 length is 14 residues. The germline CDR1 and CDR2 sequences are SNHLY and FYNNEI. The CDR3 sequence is CASSGPERNQPQHF. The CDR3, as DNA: TGTGCCAGCAGTGGCCCAGAACGCAATCAGCCCCAGCATTTT.

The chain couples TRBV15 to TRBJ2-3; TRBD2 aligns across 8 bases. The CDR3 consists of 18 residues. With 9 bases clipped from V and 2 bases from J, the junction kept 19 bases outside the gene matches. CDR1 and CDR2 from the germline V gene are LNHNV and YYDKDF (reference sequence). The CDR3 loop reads CATSPRYAGGLFTDTQYF. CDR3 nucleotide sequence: TGTGCCACTTCTCCCCGGTACGCGGGGGGCCTCTTCACAGATACGCAGTATTTT.